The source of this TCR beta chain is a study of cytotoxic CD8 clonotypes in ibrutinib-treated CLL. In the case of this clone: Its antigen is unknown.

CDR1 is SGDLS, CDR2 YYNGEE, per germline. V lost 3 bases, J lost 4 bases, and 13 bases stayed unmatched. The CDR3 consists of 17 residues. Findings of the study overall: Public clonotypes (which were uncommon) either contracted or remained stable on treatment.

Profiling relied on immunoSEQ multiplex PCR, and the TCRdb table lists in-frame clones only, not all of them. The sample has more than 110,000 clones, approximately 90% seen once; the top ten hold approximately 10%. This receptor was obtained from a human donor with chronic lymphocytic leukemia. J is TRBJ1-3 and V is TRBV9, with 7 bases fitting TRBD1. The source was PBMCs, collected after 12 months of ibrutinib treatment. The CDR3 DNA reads TGTGCCAGCAGCGCAAAGGGGGCGGAACGACTGGGAAACACCATATATTTT. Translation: CASSAKGAERLGNTIYF.